The clone carrying this TCR beta chain was counted at least ten times. Its specificity is not known. Across 18 months, stable Graves' hyperthyroidism was marked by no progression to ophthalmopathy. Isolation of PBMCs was performed on 8.5 to 10 ml fresh peripheral blood. Amplified regions were TCR beta CDR3 sequences from RNA transcripts. During a first-round RT-PCR of the TCR CDR3, the HTBI primer set was used. MiXCR, applied by TCRdb to the multiplex PCR reads, yields one record per CDR3 protein. The sample lists roughly 750,000 distinct CDR3 sequences; roughly 17% were seen once. The CDR3 extends over 21 amino acids. Trimming cost V 5 bases and J 2 bases; bases outside gene matches: 19. The germline gives CDR1 LGHNT, CDR2 FRNRAP. The data were obtained in a study of T cells in Graves' hyperthyroidism and ophthalmopathy. Findings and caveats of the study: Blood also showed most of the thyroid clonotypes that were expanded above 0.001. A median around 6.8 months before onset, the model predicted ophthalmopathy.

What was sequenced was blood. The chain recombines TRBV12-5 with TRBJ2-4, with 12 bases identical to TRBD2. The sequence derives from a man between 18 and 29 years old with Graves' hyperthyroidism. Here the CDR3 reads CASGPPPASGRAGEPKNIQYF. CDR3 nucleotides: TGTGCTAGTGGTCCCCCCCCCGCTAGCGGGAGGGCCGGGGAGCCCAAAAACATTCAGTACTTC.